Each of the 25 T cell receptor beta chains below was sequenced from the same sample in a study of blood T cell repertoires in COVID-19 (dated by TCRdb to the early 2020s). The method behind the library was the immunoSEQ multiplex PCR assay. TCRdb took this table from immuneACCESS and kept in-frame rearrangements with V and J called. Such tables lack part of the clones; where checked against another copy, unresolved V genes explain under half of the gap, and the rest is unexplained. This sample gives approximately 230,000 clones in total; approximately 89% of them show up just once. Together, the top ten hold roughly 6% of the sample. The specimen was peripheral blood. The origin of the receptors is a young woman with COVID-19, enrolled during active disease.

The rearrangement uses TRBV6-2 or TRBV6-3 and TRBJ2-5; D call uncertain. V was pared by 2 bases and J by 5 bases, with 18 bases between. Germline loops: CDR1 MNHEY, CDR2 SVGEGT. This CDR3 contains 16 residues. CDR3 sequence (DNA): TGTGCCAGCAGTTACGTCACCGGGTCCCTATGGGAGACCCAGTACTTC. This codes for CASSYVTGSLWETQYF.

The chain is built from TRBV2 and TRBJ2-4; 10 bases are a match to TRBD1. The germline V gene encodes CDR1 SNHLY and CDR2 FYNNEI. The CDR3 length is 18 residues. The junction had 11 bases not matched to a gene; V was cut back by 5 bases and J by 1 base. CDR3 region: CASSRDRGGTLAKNIQYF. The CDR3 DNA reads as TGTGCCAGCAGTCGGGACAGGGGAGGGACGTTGGCCAAAAACATTCAGTACTTC.

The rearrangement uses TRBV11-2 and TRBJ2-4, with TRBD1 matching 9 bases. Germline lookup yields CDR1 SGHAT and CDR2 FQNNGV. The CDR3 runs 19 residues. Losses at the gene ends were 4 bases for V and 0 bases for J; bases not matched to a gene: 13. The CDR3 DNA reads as TGTGCCAGCAGCTCAGGACAGGGGTCGGGATTGTTAGCCAAAAACATTCAGTACTTC. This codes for CASSSGQGSGLLAKNIQYF.

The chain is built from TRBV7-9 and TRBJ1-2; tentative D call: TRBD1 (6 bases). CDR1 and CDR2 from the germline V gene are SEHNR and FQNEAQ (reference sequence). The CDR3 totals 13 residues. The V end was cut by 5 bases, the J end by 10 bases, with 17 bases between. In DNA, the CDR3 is TGTGCCAGCAGCATAGGTCACAGGGAAAACTACACCTTC. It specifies CASSIGHRENYTF. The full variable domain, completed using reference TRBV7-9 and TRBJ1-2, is DTGVSQNPRHKITKRGQNVTFRCDPISEHNRLYWYRQTLGQGPEFLTYFQNEAQLEKSRLLSDRFSAERPKGSFSTLEIQRTEQGDSAMYLCASSIGHRENYTFGSGTRLTVV.

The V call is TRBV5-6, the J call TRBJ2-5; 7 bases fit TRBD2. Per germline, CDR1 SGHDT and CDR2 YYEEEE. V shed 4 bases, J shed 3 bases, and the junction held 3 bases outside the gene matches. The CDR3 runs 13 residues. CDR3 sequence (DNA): TGTGCCAGCAGCAGCGGGACGGAAGAGACCCAGTACTTC. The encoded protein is CASSSGTEETQYF.

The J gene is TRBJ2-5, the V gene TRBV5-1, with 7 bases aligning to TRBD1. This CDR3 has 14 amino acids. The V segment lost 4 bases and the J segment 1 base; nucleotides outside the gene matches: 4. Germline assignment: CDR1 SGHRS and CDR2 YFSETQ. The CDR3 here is CASSLRDSQETQYF. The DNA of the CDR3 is TGCGCCAGCAGCCTCCGGGACAGCCAAGAGACCCAGTACTTC. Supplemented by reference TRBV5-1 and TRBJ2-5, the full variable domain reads KAGVTQTPRYLIKTRGQQVTLSCSPISGHRSVSWYQQTPGQGLQFLFEYFSETQRNKGNFPGRFSGRQFSNSRSEMNVSTLELGDSALYLCASSLRDSQETQYFGPGTRLLVL.

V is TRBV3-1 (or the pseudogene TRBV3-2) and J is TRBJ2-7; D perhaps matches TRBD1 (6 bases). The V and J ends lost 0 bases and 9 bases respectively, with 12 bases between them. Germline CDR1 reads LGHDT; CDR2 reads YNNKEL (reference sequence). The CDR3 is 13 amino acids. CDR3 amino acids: CASSQEGGQGQYF. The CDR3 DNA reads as TGTGCCAGCAGCCAAGAAGGGGGTCAGGGGCAGTACTTC.

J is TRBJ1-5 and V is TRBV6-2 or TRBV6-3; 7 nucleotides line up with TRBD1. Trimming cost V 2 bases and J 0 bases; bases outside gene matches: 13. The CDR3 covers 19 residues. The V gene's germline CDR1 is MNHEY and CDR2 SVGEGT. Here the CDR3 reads CASSYTDRVRGYSNQPQHF. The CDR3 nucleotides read TGTGCCAGCAGTTACACCGACAGGGTGAGGGGCTATAGCAATCAGCCCCAGCATTTT.

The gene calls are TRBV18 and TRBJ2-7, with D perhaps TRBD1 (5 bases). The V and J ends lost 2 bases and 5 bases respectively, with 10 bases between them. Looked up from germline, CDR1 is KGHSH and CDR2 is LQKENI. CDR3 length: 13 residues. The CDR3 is CASSPSGRDEQYV. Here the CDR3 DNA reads TGTGCCAGCTCACCATCCGGCAGGGACGAGCAGTACGTC.

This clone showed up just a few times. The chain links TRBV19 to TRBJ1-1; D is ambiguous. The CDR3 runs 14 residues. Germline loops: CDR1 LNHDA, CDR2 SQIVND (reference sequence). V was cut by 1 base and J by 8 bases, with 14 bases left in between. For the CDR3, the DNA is TGTGCCAGTAGTATAGGTGCCGACGGGAAGGAAGCTTTCTTT. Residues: CASSIGADGKEAFF.

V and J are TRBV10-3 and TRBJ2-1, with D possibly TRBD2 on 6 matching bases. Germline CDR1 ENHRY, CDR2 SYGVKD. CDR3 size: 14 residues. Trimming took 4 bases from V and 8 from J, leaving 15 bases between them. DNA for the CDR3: TGTGCCATCAGTGGGGAGGAGGTACCGGATGAGCAGTTCTTC. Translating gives CAISGEEVPDEQFF.

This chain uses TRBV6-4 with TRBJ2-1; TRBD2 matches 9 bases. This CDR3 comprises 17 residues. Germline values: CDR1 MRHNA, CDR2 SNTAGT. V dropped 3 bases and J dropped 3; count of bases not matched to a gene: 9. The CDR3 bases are TGTGCCAGCAGTGAATGGAATAGCGGGGGCCACTACAATGAGCAGTTCTTC. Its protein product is CASSEWNSGGHYNEQFF.

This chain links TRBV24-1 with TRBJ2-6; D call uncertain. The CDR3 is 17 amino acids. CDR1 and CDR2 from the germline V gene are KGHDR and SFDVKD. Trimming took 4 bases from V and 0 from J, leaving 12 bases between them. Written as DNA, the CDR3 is TGTGCCACCAGTGACCCAGGTAGGCGCTCTGGGGCCAACGTCCTGACTTTC. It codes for CATSDPGRRSGANVLTF.

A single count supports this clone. This chain's CDR3 is CASSLARTRHTGELFF. CDR3 bases: TGTGCCAGCAGCTTGGCACGGACTAGGCACACCGGGGAGCTGTTTTTT. The chain employs TRBV5-4 and TRBJ2-2, with 7 bases aligning to TRBD2. Losses at the gene ends were 0 bases for V and 3 bases for J; bases not matched to a gene: 5. CDR1 and CDR2 from the germline V gene are SGHNT and YYREEE (reference sequence). This CDR3 comprises 16 residues.

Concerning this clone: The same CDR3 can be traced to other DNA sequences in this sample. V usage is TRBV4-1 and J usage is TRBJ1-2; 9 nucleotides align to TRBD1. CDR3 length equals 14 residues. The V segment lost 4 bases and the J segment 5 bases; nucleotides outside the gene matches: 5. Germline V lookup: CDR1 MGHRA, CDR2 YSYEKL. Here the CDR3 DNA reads TGCGCCAGCAGCCCGGACAGGGGAGGGTATGGCTACACCTTC. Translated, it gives CASSPDRGGYGYTF.

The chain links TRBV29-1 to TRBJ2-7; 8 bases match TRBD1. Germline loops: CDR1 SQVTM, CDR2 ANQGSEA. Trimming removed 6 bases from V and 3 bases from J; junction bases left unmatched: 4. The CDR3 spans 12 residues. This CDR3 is CSVTTGGYEQYF. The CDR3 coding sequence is TGCAGCGTGACCACAGGGGGCTACGAGCAGTACTTC.

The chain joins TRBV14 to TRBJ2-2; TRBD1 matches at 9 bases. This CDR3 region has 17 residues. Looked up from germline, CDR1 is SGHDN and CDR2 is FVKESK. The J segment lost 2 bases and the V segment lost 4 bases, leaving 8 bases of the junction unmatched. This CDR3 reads CASSRAQGAYNTGELFF. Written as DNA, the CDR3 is TGTGCCAGCAGCCGGGCACAGGGGGCATATAACACCGGGGAGCTGTTTTTT.

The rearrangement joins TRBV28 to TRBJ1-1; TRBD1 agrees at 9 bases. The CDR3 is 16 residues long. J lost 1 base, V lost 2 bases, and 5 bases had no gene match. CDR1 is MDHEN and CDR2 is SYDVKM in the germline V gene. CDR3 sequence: CASSLPGQGSNTEAFF. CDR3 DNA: TGTGCCAGCAGTTTACCCGGACAGGGGTCGAACACTGAAGCTTTCTTT.

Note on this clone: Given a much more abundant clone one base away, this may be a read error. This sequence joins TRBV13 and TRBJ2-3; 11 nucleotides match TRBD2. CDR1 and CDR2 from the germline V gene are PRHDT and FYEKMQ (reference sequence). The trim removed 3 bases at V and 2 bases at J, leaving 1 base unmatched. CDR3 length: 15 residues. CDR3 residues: CASSLGLADTDTQYF. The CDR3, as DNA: TGTGCCAGCAGCTTGGGACTAGCGGACACAGATACGCAGTATTTT.

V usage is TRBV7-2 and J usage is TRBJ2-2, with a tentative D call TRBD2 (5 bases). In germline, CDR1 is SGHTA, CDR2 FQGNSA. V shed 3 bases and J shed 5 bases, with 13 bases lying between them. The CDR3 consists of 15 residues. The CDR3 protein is CASSFSSTGTGELFF. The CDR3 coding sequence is TGTGCCAGCAGCTTCAGTTCGACGGGGACCGGGGAGCTGTTTTTT.

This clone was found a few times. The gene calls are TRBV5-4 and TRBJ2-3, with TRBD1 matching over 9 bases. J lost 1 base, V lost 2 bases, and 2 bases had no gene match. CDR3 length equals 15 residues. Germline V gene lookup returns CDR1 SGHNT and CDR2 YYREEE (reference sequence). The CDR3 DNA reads TGTGCCAGCAGCTTTTGGACAGGGGGCACAGATACGCAGTATTTT. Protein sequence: CASSFWTGGTDTQYF.

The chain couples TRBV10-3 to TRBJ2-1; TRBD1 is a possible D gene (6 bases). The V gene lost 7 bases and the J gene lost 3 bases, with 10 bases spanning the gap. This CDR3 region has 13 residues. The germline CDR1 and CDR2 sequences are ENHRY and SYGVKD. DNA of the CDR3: TGTGCCATCACTCCGGGACACTACAATGAGCAGTTCTTC. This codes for CAITPGHYNEQFF.

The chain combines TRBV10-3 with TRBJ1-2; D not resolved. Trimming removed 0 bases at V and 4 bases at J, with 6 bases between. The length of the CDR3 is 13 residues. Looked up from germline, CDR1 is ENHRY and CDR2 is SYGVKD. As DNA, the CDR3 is TGTGCCATCAGTGAGTCAACAGCCTATGGCTACACCTTC. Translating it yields CAISESTAYGYTF.

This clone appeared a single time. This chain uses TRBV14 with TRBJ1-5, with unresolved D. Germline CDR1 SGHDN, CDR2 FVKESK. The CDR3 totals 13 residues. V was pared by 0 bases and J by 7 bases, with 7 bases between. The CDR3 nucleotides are TGTGCCAGCAGCCAAGAGATCGGGCAGCCCCAGCATTTT. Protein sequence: CASSQEIGQPQHF.

CDR3 in amino acids: CASSTGGGYGYTF. CDR3 nucleotide sequence: TGTGCCAGCAGTACGGGGGGCGGCTATGGCTACACCTTC. The rearrangement links TRBV27 to TRBJ1-2, with D possibly being TRBD1 (6 bases). Deletions cut 5 bases from V and 4 bases from J, with 11 bases between. The CDR3 has 13 residues. The germline V gene has CDR1 MNHEY and CDR2 SMNVEV (reference sequence).